These T cell receptor beta chains were read from a single sample in a study of blood T cell repertoires in COVID-19. Sequencing was performed with immunoSEQ multiplex PCR; in TCRdb, only in-frame clones are kept and a portion is missing. The sample has about 270,000 clones, less than 95% seen once. The sample comprised PBMCs or T cells enriched from blood (not recorded which). These receptors came from a man aged 40-49 years who had been exposed to COVID-19. Both conserved end residues are part of each CDR3. A D gene is named only where the DNA matches it firmly.

CDR3 length	D gene	J gene	V gene	CDR3 DNA	CDR3 protein
15	NA	TRBJ2-4	TRBV28	TGTGCCAGCAGAGGACTCCCGGGGGCCAAAAACATTCAGTACTTC	CASRGLPGAKNIQYF
13	NA	TRBJ2-2	TRBV3-1/TRBV3-2	TGTGCCAGCAGCCAAATAGGAGGCGGGGAGCTGTTTTTT	CASSQIGGGELFF
14	NA	TRBJ1-2	TRBV7-2	TGTGCCAGCAGCTTCGGGAAGATTAACTATGGCTACACCTTC	CASSFGKINYGYTF
15	TRBD2	TRBJ2-3	TRBV2	TGTGCCAGCAGTAAGGGACTAGCGGGAGCAGATACGCAGTATTTT	CASSKGLAGADTQYF
14	NA	TRBJ1-3	TRBV10-3	TGTGCCATCAGTGAGTTAGGCGGCGGAAACACCATATATTTT	CAISELGGGNTIYF
15	TRBD2	TRBJ2-7	TRBV5-5	TGTGCCAGCAGCTTGGATGGACTAGCGGGGAGAGAGCAGTACTTC	CASSLDGLAGREQYF
13	NA	TRBJ1-2	TRBV29-1	TGCAGCGTTGAACCCTCGGGGGGAGGTGGCTACACCTTC	CSVEPSGGGGYTF
13	NA	TRBJ1-4	TRBV12-3/TRBV12-4	TGTGCCAGCAGTTTAGACAGGGCTGAAAAACTGTTTTTT	CASSLDRAEKLFF
12	NA	TRBJ1-1	TRBV3-1/TRBV3-2	TGTGCCAGCAGCAAGCAGGGCCCTGAAGCTTTCTTT	CASSKQGPEAFF
15	TRBD1	TRBJ1-2	TRBV5-1	TGCGCCAGCAGGCGGACAGGGGATCCCAACTATGGCTACACCTTC	CASRRTGDPNYGYTF
15	NA	TRBJ1-4	TRBV6-6	TGTGCCAGCAGTTACTCGGTCAGAAATAATGAAAAACTGTTTTTT	CASSYSVRNNEKLFF